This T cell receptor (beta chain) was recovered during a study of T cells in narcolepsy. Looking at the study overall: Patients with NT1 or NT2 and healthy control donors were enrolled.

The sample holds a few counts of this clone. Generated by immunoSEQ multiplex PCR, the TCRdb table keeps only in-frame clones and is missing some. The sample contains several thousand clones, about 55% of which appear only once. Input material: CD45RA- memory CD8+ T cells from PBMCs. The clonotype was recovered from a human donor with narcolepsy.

Here the CDR3 DNA reads TGTGCCAGCAGTTACTCGGGGGGGGCCACAGATACGCAGTATTTT. As protein: CASSYSGGATDTQYF. The chain recombines TRBV6-5 with TRBJ2-3; D may be TRBD2 (7 bases). With 0 bases removed from V and 2 bases from J, the gap between germline ends came to 9 bases. This CDR3 comprises 15 residues. Germline values: CDR1 MNHEY, CDR2 SVGAGI.